Here is one T cell receptor (beta chain) with its context. Antigen unknown. The sample originates from a study of PD-1 blockade in classical Hodgkin lymphoma. The study's findings and limits: As was reported, newly diagnosed patients showed lower baseline TCR diversity than healthy donors did.

Germline assignment: CDR1 MNHEY and CDR2 SVGAGI. The CDR3 sequence is 13 residues long. The J segment lost 8 bases and the V segment lost 5 bases, leaving 8 bases of the junction unmatched. Every patient had relapsed following autologous stem cell transplantation, and cohorts differed in brentuximab vedotin exposure. Generated by immunoSEQ multiplex PCR, the TCRdb table keeps only in-frame clones and is missing some. The table lists under 15,000 clones, 65% to 85% of them singletons, with 20% to 30% in the top ten. The sample here was peripheral blood mononuclear cells (PBMCs), taken at baseline. This TCR was recovered from a human donor with classical Hodgkin lymphoma. This sequence joins TRBV6-5 and TRBJ1-2; 7 nucleotides align to TRBD1. The CDR3 sequence is CASSTGTVNGYTF. CDR3 nucleotides: TGTGCCAGCAGTACCGGGACAGTCAACGGCTACACCTTC.